Listed below are T cell receptor beta chains from one sample, sequenced in a study of shared clonotypes between healthy human individuals. Data came from immunoSEQ multiplex PCR; TCRdb stores just in-frame clones and leaves some out. The repertoire holds fewer than 1.6 million clones, with approximately 98.5% as singletons. The sample comprised naive CD4+ T cells sorted from blood. These receptors all stem from a man younger than 45 in good health. The CDR3 runs from the conserved cysteine through the conserved F or W. D genes are given only for firm matches. Rows may omit the clone size; those that give it use once, few, many or a size class.

size | J | length | V | D | DNA | CDR3
NA | TRBJ2-3 | 15 | TRBV6-1 | NA | TGTGCCAGCAGTGAGAGGGGCAGGGTCACAGATACGCAGTATTTT | CASSERGRVTDTQYF
NA | TRBJ1-2 | 16 | TRBV28 | NA | TGTGCCAGCAGCCTAGGGGGACACACGTCCAACTATGGCTACACCTTC | CASSLGGHTSNYGYTF
NA | TRBJ2-3 | 14 | TRBV29-1 | TRBD2 | TGCAGCAGCTCCTCGCGGGGGAGCACAGATACGCAGTATTTT | CSSSSRGSTDTQYF
NA | TRBJ2-7 | 14 | TRBV5-1 | NA | TGCGCCAGCAGCTTGGCGGTGGAAGAGTACGAGCAGTACTTC | CASSLAVEEYEQYF
NA | TRBJ2-5 | 14 | TRBV11-2 | TRBD2 | TGTGCCAGCAGCTTAGCGGGAGGGGATGAGACCCAGTACTTC | CASSLAGGDETQYF
NA | TRBJ2-7 | 16 | TRBV5-5 | NA | TGTGCCAGCAGCTTTCGATGGGACACAACATCCTACGAGCAGTACTTC | CASSFRWDTTSYEQYF
NA | TRBJ2-2 | 16 | TRBV5-4 | TRBD2 | TGTGCCAGCAGCCGGTCGGGGGGTTTGAACACCGGGGAGCTGTTTTTT | CASSRSGGLNTGELFF
NA | TRBJ2-7 | 17 | TRBV27 | TRBD2 | TGTGCCAGCAAGGCTAGCGGGAAGTCTAGGGACTACTACGAGCAGTACTTC | CASKASGKSRDYYEQYF
NA | TRBJ2-1 | 13 | TRBV5-5 | NA | TGTGCCAGCAGCCGTGACTCCTACAATGAGCAGTTCTTC | CASSRDSYNEQFF
NA | TRBJ1-5 | 15 | TRBV5-1 | TRBD1 | TGCGCCAGCAGCCCATCAACAGGGGGCGGACAGCCCCAGCATTTT | CASSPSTGGGQPQHF
NA | TRBJ2-1 | 13 | TRBV5-4 | NA | TGTGCCAGCAGCTTGGGAAGCGTTGGTGAGCAGTTCTTC | CASSLGSVGEQFF
NA | TRBJ2-7 | 18 | TRBV18 | NA | TGTGCCAGCTCACCACCGTCCGGAAGACTACAGAGCTCCTACGAGCAGTACTTC | CASSPPSGRLQSSYEQYF
NA | TRBJ2-1 | 14 | TRBV25-1 | NA | TGTGCCAGCAGTGGCGGTTCTGTCTACAATGAGCAGTTCTTC | CASSGGSVYNEQFF
NA | TRBJ1-5 | 14 | TRBV18 | NA | TGTGCCAGCTCCCGTTGGGCGAGCAATCAGCCCCAGCATTTT | CASSRWASNQPQHF
NA | TRBJ2-3 | 17 | TRBV7-2 | NA | TGTGCCAGCAGCCCAGGGTCGGGCCCACCTAGCACAGATACGCAGTATTTT | CASSPGSGPPSTDTQYF
once | TRBJ1-3 | 16 | TRBV19 | TRBD1 | TGTGCCAGTAAGGCCGGACAGGGATTCTCTGGAAACACCATATATTTT | CASKAGQGFSGNTIYF
NA | TRBJ2-2 | 16 | TRBV5-4 | NA | TGTGCCAGCAGCTTGGCCGGGGGGCGCGTGTCCGGGGAGCTGTTTTTT | CASSLAGGRVSGELFF
NA | TRBJ1-2 | 13 | TRBV5-1 | NA | TGCGCCAGCAGCTTGGCGGGGAACTATGGCTACACCTTC | CASSLAGNYGYTF
NA | TRBJ1-3 | 17 | TRBV28 | TRBD1 | TGTGCCAGCAGTTTAGTGCCAGGGGGATCTTACGGAAACACCATATATTTT | CASSLVPGGSYGNTIYF
NA | TRBJ2-3 | 17 | TRBV15 | TRBD2 | TGTGCCACCAGCAGGGACCCTGCGGGAGCTGTCCTGGATACGCAGTATTTT | CATSRDPAGAVLDTQYF
NA | TRBJ2-1 | 16 | TRBV28 | TRBD2 | TGTGCCAGCAGTTTTGGAGGCCTAGCGGGGACTAATGAGCAGTTCTTC | CASSFGGLAGTNEQFF
NA | TRBJ2-5 | 15 | TRBV9 | TRBD2 | TGTGCCAGCAGCCCCCGAGCGGGAGGGCCTGAGACCCAGTACTTC | CASSPRAGGPETQYF
NA | TRBJ2-1 | 13 | TRBV29-1 | TRBD1 | TGCAGCGCCCTACTGGACAGGGGCGATGAGCAGTTCTTC | CSALLDRGDEQFF
NA | TRBJ1-2 | 13 | TRBV2 | NA | TGTGCCACGGGTCAGTTAAGGGACTATGGCTACACCTTC | CATGQLRDYGYTF